The 25 T cell receptor beta chains presented below share a single source sample, sequenced in a study of T cells in Graves' hyperthyroidism and ophthalmopathy. There were TCR beta CDR3 regions amplified from RNA transcripts. The primer set for the first-round RT-PCR of the TCR CDR3 was HTBI. Each CDR3 protein is one row after TCRdb ran MiXCR on the multiplex PCR reads. The table lists around 690,000 distinct CDR3 sequences, roughly 20% of them singletons, with approximately 30% in the top ten. Sample: blood. The receptors stem from a young man with Graves' ophthalmopathy.

The table lists this clonotype with a few counts. CDR3 in amino acids: CSAKTGRIIHEQFF. The DNA for the CDR3 is TGCAGTGCCAAAACGGGACGGATTATCCATGAGCAGTTCTTC. The V call is TRBV20-1, the J call TRBJ2-1; D is possibly TRBD1 or TRBD2 (5 bases each). The V end lost 6 bases, the J end lost 8 bases, and 20 bases lay between the germline ends. Per the germline V gene, CDR1 is DFQATT and CDR2 is SNEGSKA (reference sequence). The CDR3 is made up of 14 amino acids.

The chain combines TRBV7-8 with TRBJ2-1, with 9 positions matching TRBD2. The V gene end was trimmed by 3 bases and the J gene end by 3 bases; junction bases not matched to a gene: 12. The CDR3 extends over 18 amino acids. The germline CDR1 and CDR2 sequences are SGHVS and FQNEAQ. The CDR3: CASSLGRLAGKGYNEQFF. As DNA, the CDR3 is TGTGCCAGCAGCTTGGGTCGGCTAGCGGGAAAGGGCTACAATGAGCAGTTCTTC.

As for this clonotype: The CDR3 carries no conserved terminal phenylalanine or tryptophan, so it likely arises from a read error. This chain connects TRBV20-1 to TRBJ2-4; D possibly matches TRBD1 or TRBD2 (5 bases each). Germline CDR1 and CDR2: DFQATT and SNEGSKA (reference sequence). This CDR3 is 15 amino acids long. The germline V and J ends were trimmed by 0 bases and 3 bases, with 12 bases remaining between them. In DNA, the CDR3 is TGCAGTGCTAGAGATGGGGGAATGGGCAAAAACATTCAGTACTTA. It is translated as CSARDGGMGKNIQYL.

This clonotype was found many times. J is TRBJ1-1 and V is TRBV24-1, with D unresolved. The CDR3 has 14 residues. V was cut by 0 bases and J by 1 base, with 5 bases left in between. Germline CDR1 is KGHDR and CDR2 is SFDVKD. CDR3 DNA sequence: TGTGCCACCAGTGATTTGTGGGGGAACACTGAAGCTTTCTTT. Its protein is CATSDLWGNTEAFF.

A few counts support this clonotype. The chain couples TRBV10-3 to TRBJ1-2; 9 positions agree with TRBD1. The CDR3 is 14 residues long. Germline V gene data show CDR1 as ENHRY and CDR2 as SYGVKD. V dropped 3 bases and J dropped 4; count of bases not matched to a gene: 3. This chain's CDR3 is CAISDTGGGYGYTF. CDR3 bases: TGTGCCATCAGTGACACAGGGGGCGGCTATGGCTACACCTTC.

This clonotype was found a few times. CDR3 sequence reads: CASGPLSWMPSGELFF. As DNA, the CDR3 is TGTGCCAGCGGTCCTCTATCCTGGATGCCGTCCGGGGAGCTGTTTTTT. The rearrangement joins TRBV27 to TRBJ2-2, with D unclear. V gave up 8 bases and J gave up 6 bases, with 22 bases separating them. The V gene's germline CDR1 is MNHEY and CDR2 SMNVEV (reference sequence). This CDR3 is 16 amino acids long.

The J gene is TRBJ2-2, the V gene TRBV9, with D unresolved. Germline values: CDR1 SGDLS, CDR2 YYNGEE. The V end lost 3 bases, the J end lost 5 bases, and 17 bases lay between the germline ends. This CDR3 spans 16 amino acids. In nucleotides, the CDR3 is TGTGCCAGCAGCGCCCAGTTCGGCCCCCCGACCGGGGAGCTGTTTTTT. Protein: CASSAQFGPPTGELFF.

This clonotype showed up many times. The chain combines TRBV6-2 or TRBV6-3 with TRBJ2-3, with TRBD2 identical over 14 bases. In germline, CDR1 is MNHEY, CDR2 SVGEGT. This CDR3 spans 16 amino acids. V gave up 3 bases and J gave up 6 bases; unmatched junction bases: 5. CDR3 DNA sequence: TGTGCCAGCAGTTATTCGGGACTAGCGGGAGTCGATACGCAGTATTTT. Translating it yields CASSYSGLAGVDTQYF.

This clonotype was seen a few times. The V gene is TRBV13, the J gene TRBJ2-7; 11 bases are a match to TRBD2. The germline CDR1 and CDR2 sequences are PRHDT and FYEKMQ (reference sequence). The CDR3 consists of 16 residues. Unmatched junction bases numbered 8, after V lost 1 base and J lost 6 bases. In nucleotides, the CDR3 is TGTGCCAGCAGCTTAGAACAGCCGGGACTAGCGGCCGAGCAGTACTTC. It translates to CASSLEQPGLAAEQYF.

This clonotype was recorded at least ten times. This chain connects TRBV20-1 to TRBJ2-2; D not certain. The ends were cut back, 4 bases at V and 0 bases at J, with 9 bases in the middle. The germline V gene has CDR1 DFQATT and CDR2 SNEGSKA (reference sequence). The CDR3 contains 14 residues. The CDR3 sequence is CSATSRANTGELFF. The CDR3 DNA reads as TGCAGTGCTACCTCGCGAGCGAACACCGGGGAGCTGTTTTTT.

This clonotype was seen a handful of times. CDR3 protein: CAWSRGTEQFF. The CDR3 DNA follows: TGTGCCTGGAGTAGGGGGACTGAGCAGTTCTTC. The chain recombines TRBV30 with TRBJ2-1, with a weak D call TRBD1 (6 bases). Germline V lookup: CDR1 GTSNPN, CDR2 SVGIG (reference sequence). Trimming removed 2 bases at V and 9 bases at J, with 8 bases between. The CDR3 length is 11 residues.

This clonotype was observed a handful of times. V and J are TRBV6-1 and TRBJ2-7; D might be TRBD2 (6 bases). The CDR3 runs to 14 residues. Germline V CDR1 and CDR2: MNHNS, SASEGT. The ends were cut back, 5 bases at V and 3 bases at J, with 14 bases in the middle. The CDR3 spells CASSYGGGRYEQYF. The CDR3 bases are TGTGCCAGCAGTTATGGGGGAGGTCGCTACGAGCAGTACTTC.

V is TRBV7-2 and J is TRBJ2-1, with TRBD2 matching 16 bases. The CDR3 totals 17 residues. CDR1 SGHTA and CDR2 FQGNSA come from the germline V gene. Trimming took 1 base from V and 7 from J; bases not matched to a gene: 4. In DNA form, the CDR3 reads TGTGCCAGCAGCTTAGAGGGGACTAGCGGGAGGGCGAATGAGCAGTTCTTC. It encodes CASSLEGTSGRANEQFF.

This clonotype was seen many times. V gene TRBV6-5 combines with J gene TRBJ2-5; D gene uncertain. Germline lookup yields CDR1 MNHEY and CDR2 SVGAGI. The length of the CDR3 is 14 residues. Trimming cost V 0 bases and J 2 bases, with 7 bases left between them. DNA of the CDR3: TGTGCCAGCAGTTACTCGACTCCTCAAGAGACCCAGTACTTC. Protein sequence: CASSYSTPQETQYF.

In this sample, this clonotype turned up a few times. This may arise from a read error, as a much more abundant clone is one base away. The chain couples TRBV11-2 to TRBJ2-1, with 10 positions matching TRBD2. There are 14 residues in the CDR3. Germline CDR1 and CDR2: SGHAT and FQNNGV. The CDR3 is CANSSLLAGSEQFF. The CDR3 DNA sequence: TGTGCCAACAGCTCATTACTAGCGGGAAGTGAGCAGTTCTTC.

The V gene is TRBV5-1, the J gene TRBJ1-2, with TRBD1 as a possible D gene (5 bases). Trimming removed 3 bases from V and 5 bases from J, with 11 bases in between. CDR1 SGHRS and CDR2 YFSETQ come from the germline V gene. This CDR3 contains 13 residues. The chain's CDR3 is CASSSTGEYGYTF. In nucleotides, the CDR3 is TGCGCCAGCAGCTCCACAGGAGAGTATGGCTACACCTTC.

This clonotype was counted between two and nine times. The V call is TRBV12-3 or TRBV12-4, the J call TRBJ2-1, with TRBD2 matching 10 bases. V lost 5 bases to trimming and J lost 3 bases; unmatched junction nucleotides: 19. The CDR3 sequence is 20 residues long. CDR3 in DNA: TGTGCCAGCAGTCCTCGGACAGGTCGGCTAGCGGGGGTTTTCTACAATGAGCAGTTCTTC. Translation gives CASSPRTGRLAGVFYNEQFF.

This clonotype occurred a few times. This sequence joins TRBV5-6 and TRBJ2-2; 9 bases fit TRBD1. With 0 bases clipped from V and 12 bases from J, the junction kept 9 bases outside the gene matches. Per germline, CDR1 SGHDT and CDR2 YYEEEE. The CDR3 is 15 amino acids. For the CDR3, the DNA is TGTGCCAGCAGCTTGGAAACAGGGGGCTCGTTGAAGCTGTTTTTT. This codes for CASSLETGGSLKLFF.

V usage is TRBV2 and J usage is TRBJ1-4; 7 nucleotides align to TRBD1. J lost 4 bases, V lost 11 bases, and 10 bases had no gene match. Germline V gene data show CDR1 as SNHLY and CDR2 as FYNNEI. The CDR3 totals 14 residues. CDR3 sequence reads: CAAKRDSYNEKLFF. The CDR3 DNA is TGTGCCGCAAAGAGGGACAGTTATAATGAAAAACTGTTTTTT.

V gene TRBV6-2 or TRBV6-3 combines with J gene TRBJ2-1; tentative D call: TRBD2 (7 bases). From germline, CDR1 is MNHEY and CDR2 SVGEGT. With 6 bases removed from V and 7 bases from J, the gap between germline ends came to 13 bases. This CDR3 has 13 amino acids. The CDR3 loop is CASRPRGANEQFF. CDR3 nucleotides: TGTGCCAGCAGGCCCCGGGGGGCAAATGAGCAGTTCTTC.

There are a few counts of this clonotype. CDR3: CSARSPGQGLYEQYF. Here the CDR3 DNA reads TGCAGTGCTAGATCTCCGGGACAGGGACTCTACGAGCAGTACTTC. V and J are TRBV20-1 and TRBJ2-7; 9 bases fit TRBD1. CDR1 and CDR2 from the germline V gene are DFQATT and SNEGSKA (reference sequence). This CDR3 has 15 amino acids. V dropped 2 bases and J dropped 3; count of bases not matched to a gene: 8.

This clonotype appeared many times. This chain joins TRBV6-5 and TRBJ2-1; 10 nucleotides agree with TRBD2. There are 19 residues in the CDR3. The germline gives CDR1 MNHEY, CDR2 SVGAGI. V lost 2 bases and J lost 0; bases outside the gene matches: 10. CDR3 sequence (DNA): TGTGCCAGCAGTTACGAAGGACTAGCGGTCAAAAGCTCCTACAATGAGCAGTTCTTC. Translation: CASSYEGLAVKSSYNEQFF.

The chain joins TRBV5-8 to TRBJ2-2; perhaps TRBD1 as D (6 bases). The germline V gene has CDR1 SGHTS and CDR2 YDEGEE. V was clipped by 4 bases and J by 1 base, with 11 bases between them. CDR3 length: 15 residues. In DNA, the CDR3 is TGTGCCAGCAGCCCCTGGACAGAGAACACCGGGGAGCTGTTTTTT. Translating gives CASSPWTENTGELFF.

This clonotype occurred many times. V gene TRBV2 combines with J gene TRBJ2-7; TRBD2 is a possible D gene (6 bases). V gave up 5 bases and J gave up 3 bases, with 14 bases separating them. CDR1 and CDR2 (germline): SNHLY, FYNNEI. CDR3 size: 14 residues. The CDR3 sequence: CASSSGLANYEQYF. CDR3 nucleotides: TGTGCCAGCAGTAGCGGGCTCGCAAACTACGAGCAGTACTTC.

This clonotype was recorded only once. This sequence joins TRBV19 and TRBJ2-1, with D tentatively TRBD2 (5 bases). V was shortened by 7 bases and J by 0 bases, with 13 bases between the two germline ends. This CDR3 is 15 amino acids long. Germline lookup yields CDR1 LNHDA and CDR2 SQIVND (reference sequence). CDR3 sequence (DNA): TGTGCCAGTACCCCGGACTGGTCCTCCTACAATGAGCAGTTCTTC. Translation gives CASTPDWSSYNEQFF.